Each of the 18 T cell receptor beta chains below was sequenced from the same sample in a study of human T cells and chemical hapten exposure. TCRdb reanalysed the 5' RACE reads using MiXCR and keeps one entry per CDR3 protein. Among 110,000 to 150,000 distinct CDR3 sequences listed, around 4% were seen once. The authors' total RNA extraction used unfractionated whole blood. The receptors originated from a female donor in good health.

The chain carries TRBV12-3 or TRBV12-4 and TRBJ2-5; unclear D gene. CDR3 size: 13 residues. V was pared by 2 bases and J by 4 bases, with 8 bases between. This CDR3 reads CASSLRARETQYF. CDR3 coding DNA: TGTGCCAGCAGTTTAAGGGCCCGAGAGACCCAGTACTTC.

At least ten counts were recorded for this clonotype. This chain uses TRBV2 with TRBJ2-7; no reliable D call. Germline CDR1 is SNHLY and CDR2 is FYNNEI. This CDR3 has 12 amino acids. V was trimmed by 9 bases and J by 1 base, leaving 10 bases between them. This CDR3 reads CASVSRSYEQYF. The DNA for the CDR3 is TGTGCCAGTGTGTCCAGGTCCTACGAGCAGTACTTC.

The table lists this clonotype with a few counts. This chain connects TRBV7-3 to TRBJ2-7; D tentatively reads TRBD1 or TRBD2 (6 bases each). Looked up from germline, CDR1 is SGHTA and CDR2 is FQGTGA. The V end was cut by 0 bases, the J end by 6 bases, with 9 bases between. The CDR3 runs to 13 residues. CDR3 protein: CASSLTSGAEQYF. CDR3 DNA: TGTGCCAGCAGCTTAACGTCGGGGGCCGAGCAGTACTTC. The whole variable domain, remainder taken from reference TRBV7-3 and TRBJ2-7, is GAGVSQTPSNKVTEKGKYVELRCDPISGHTALYWYRQSLGQGPEFLIYFQGTGAADDSGLPNDRFFAVRPEGSVSTLKIQRTERGDSAVYLCASSLTSGAEQYFGPGTRLTVT.

This clonotype has a count of ten or more. V usage is TRBV6-6 and J usage is TRBJ2-1; tentatively, D is TRBD2 (6 bases). The CDR3 loop spans 14 amino acids. The germline CDR1 and CDR2 sequences are MNHNY and SVGAGI (reference sequence). Trimming removed 1 base from V and 6 bases from J, with 10 bases in between. The chain's CDR3 is CASSYWRAANEQFF. The CDR3 DNA is TGTGCCAGCAGTTACTGGAGGGCCGCCAATGAGCAGTTCTTC.

This clonotype was picked up many times. J is TRBJ2-2 and V is TRBV12-3 or TRBV12-4, with 10 bases aligning to TRBD1. The V gene end was trimmed by 5 bases and the J gene end by 4 bases; junction bases not matched to a gene: 1. The CDR3 length is 14 residues. CDR3 sequence reads: CASSRTGGTGELFF. CDR3 sequence (DNA): TGTGCCAGCAGTAGGACAGGGGGCACCGGGGAGCTGTTTTTT.

In its sample, this clonotype was seen many times. J is TRBJ2-3 and V is TRBV4-1; D remains unclear. The V end lost 1 base, the J end lost 5 bases, and 13 bases lay between the germline ends. This CDR3 spans 15 amino acids. Per germline, CDR1 MGHRA and CDR2 YSYEKL. This CDR3 reads CASSQGFLMRDTQYF. The DNA of the CDR3 is TGCGCCAGCAGCCAAGGTTTCCTTATGAGAGATACGCAGTATTTT.

This clonotype was recorded at least ten times. The chain recombines TRBV7-3 with TRBJ2-2; the D gene could be TRBD1 or TRBD2 (7 bases each). CDR3 length: 16 amino acids. From germline, CDR1 is SGHTA and CDR2 FQGTGA. V lost 1 base and J 6 bases, leaving 15 bases between the germline ends. CDR3 region: CASSLKATGRAGELFF. The CDR3 DNA reads TGTGCCAGCAGCTTAAAGGCGACAGGGAGGGCCGGGGAGCTGTTTTTT.

This clonotype was recorded at least ten times. The chain combines TRBV9 with TRBJ1-6; 7 nucleotides align to TRBD1. The CDR3 covers 16 residues. Germline loops: CDR1 SGDLS, CDR2 YYNGEE. J was trimmed by 9 bases and V by 2 bases; bases with no gene match: 11. CDR3 DNA: TGTGCCAGCAGCGTGGCTGCGACAGGGATGGGTTCACCCCTCCACTTT. Encoded protein: CASSVAATGMGSPLHF.

This clonotype was counted many times. The genes are TRBV29-1 and TRBJ2-2, with unresolved D. The CDR3 is 12 amino acids. Trimming shortened V by 3 bases and J by 5 bases, and 7 bases separated the two germline ends. Germline CDR1 and CDR2: SQVTM and ANQGSEA. The CDR3 here is CSVESRTGELFF. CDR3 DNA sequence: TGCAGCGTTGAGTCGAGGACCGGGGAGCTGTTTTTT.

This clonotype was counted only a few times. CDR3 in amino acids: CASSHGRPRTGALTKNIQYF. In DNA form, the CDR3 reads TGTGCCAGCAGCCACGGGCGGCCCAGGACAGGGGCCCTGACCAAAAACATTCAGTACTTC. V gene TRBV6-5 combines with J gene TRBJ2-4; 9 bases are a match to TRBD1. Germline-derived CDR1 and CDR2 are MNHEY and SVGAGI. The CDR3 sequence is 20 residues long. Losses at the gene ends were 6 bases for V and 2 bases for J; bases not matched to a gene: 20.

This clonotype has a count of ten or more. The rearrangement joins TRBV3-1 to TRBJ1-1, with unresolved D. Looked up from germline, CDR1 is LGHDT and CDR2 is YNNKEL (reference sequence). This CDR3 has 11 residues. With 1 base removed from V and 6 bases from J, the gap between germline ends came to 3 bases. CDR3 nucleotides: TGTGCCAGCAGCCAAGCGGCTGAAGCTTTCTTT. As protein: CASSQAAEAFF.

The V gene is TRBV6-5, the J gene TRBJ1-3; D may be TRBD1 (5 bases). CDR3 size: 16 residues. The V end was cut by 6 bases, the J end by 1 base, with 16 bases between. Germline values: CDR1 MNHEY, CDR2 SVGAGI. The CDR3 here is CASSRDGRTSGNTIYF. The CDR3 nucleotides read TGTGCCAGCAGCAGGGACGGGAGAACTTCTGGAAACACCATATATTTT.

This clonotype appeared a few times. The genes are TRBV20-1 and TRBJ2-7, with 9 bases lining up with TRBD2. J was trimmed by 4 bases and V by 6 bases; bases with no gene match: 10. The CDR3 consists of 14 residues. Germline CDR1 reads DFQATT; CDR2 reads SNEGSKA (reference sequence). The CDR3, as DNA: TGCAGTGCCACCCCGACTAGCGGCCCGTACGAGCAGTACTTC. It yields the protein CSATPTSGPYEQYF.

The J gene is TRBJ1-1, the V gene TRBV11-1; the D is unclear. CDR1 and CDR2 (germline): SGHAT, FQDESV (reference sequence). CDR3 length: 16 amino acids. Trimming pared 7 bases from V and 2 bases from J, leaving 20 bases between. The CDR3 is CASTLGSGLLNTEAFF. The CDR3 DNA reads TGTGCCAGCACCCTAGGATCCGGACTCCTTAACACTGAAGCTTTCTTT.

This clonotype was counted ten times or more. V usage is TRBV20-1 and J usage is TRBJ1-2, with 7 bases aligning to TRBD1. The germline gives CDR1 DFQATT, CDR2 SNEGSKA (reference sequence). The CDR3 runs 13 residues. The trim removed 0 bases at V and 6 bases at J, leaving 4 bases unmatched. The chain's CDR3 is CSARELGTDGYTF. DNA for the CDR3: TGCAGTGCTAGAGAGCTGGGGACAGATGGCTACACCTTC.

In its sample, this clonotype was seen many times. V and J are TRBV6-1 and TRBJ1-2; no reliable D call. Trimming took off 6 bases at V and 4 bases at J, with 9 bases between the two ends. The CDR3 has 12 amino acids. Germline V gives CDR1 MNHNS, CDR2 SASEGT. CDR3 residues: CASRRSSYGYTF. The CDR3 nucleotides are TGTGCCAGCAGGAGAAGTTCCTATGGCTACACCTTC.

There are many counts of this clonotype. This chain uses TRBV7-8 with TRBJ1-2; D unclear. There are 13 residues in the CDR3. V gave up 5 bases and J gave up 8 bases, with 15 bases separating them. The germline gives CDR1 SGHVS, CDR2 FQNEAQ. CDR3 sequence reads: CASSNSPLRGYTF. In DNA, the CDR3 is TGTGCCAGCAGCAACTCCCCCCTCCGGGGCTACACCTTC.

The V gene is TRBV12-3 or TRBV12-4, the J gene TRBJ2-3; TRBD2 agrees at 14 bases. This CDR3 has 16 amino acids. V was clipped by 6 bases and J by 1 base; unmatched bases: 3. The DNA of the CDR3 is TGTGCCAGCAGACCGGGACTAGCGGGGGGCACAGATACGCAGTATTTT. Its translation: CASRPGLAGGTDTQYF.